These 26 T cell receptor beta chains share one sample of origin, sequenced in a study of vaccination and CD4 T cells after COVID-19. The antigens these receptors bind are not known. Researchers used the Oncomine TCR Beta short-read assay to sequence DNA from cultured CD4+ T cells. MiXCR, applied by TCRdb to the PCR reads, yields one record per CDR3 protein. The repertoire includes tens of thousands of distinct CDR3 sequences, approximately 38% of them detected once, and roughly 9.6% sits in the top ten. Noted time point: late sampling 161 to 241 days after vaccination in a few convalescent patients. The treatment denotes: roughly 10-day PBMC culture with coronavirus spike peptide pools or control peptides (ViraFEST assay). The sample was CD4+ T cells from blood, cultured in vitro, taken about 7 months after SARS-CoV-2 vaccination. The receptors come from a human donor who had recovered from COVID-19.

This clonotype showed up just a few times. The rearrangement joins TRBV28 to TRBJ2-5; TRBD1 aligns across 9 bases. The germline gives CDR1 MDHEN, CDR2 SYDVKM. Trimming cost V 7 bases and J 5 bases; bases outside gene matches: 11. The CDR3 totals 15 residues. The CDR3 is CASTPPRTGVETQYF. The CDR3 bases are TGTGCCAGCACCCCCCCCCGGACAGGGGTTGAGACCCAGTACTTC.

This clonotype occurred a few times. The V and J genes are TRBV19 and TRBJ2-7, with a weak D call TRBD2 (6 bases). V lost 4 bases and J lost 0, with 13 bases in between. Germline V gives CDR1 LNHDA, CDR2 SQIVND (reference sequence). CDR3 size: 15 residues. CDR3 nucleotide sequence: TGTGCCAGTAGTACAACGGGAGCCCCCTCCTACGAGCAGTACTTC. This codes for CASSTTGAPSYEQYF.

The genes are TRBV6-1 and TRBJ2-7, with TRBD1 matching over 8 bases. From germline, CDR1 is MNHNS and CDR2 SASEGT. There are 13 residues in the CDR3. V shed 2 bases, J shed 7 bases, and the junction held 4 bases outside the gene matches. CDR3 residues: CASSERTGWEQYF. In nucleotides, the CDR3 is TGTGCCAGCAGTGAAAGGACAGGGTGGGAGCAGTACTTC.

This sequence joins TRBV28 and TRBJ2-7, with TRBD2 matching over 9 bases. Trimming removed 3 bases from V and 6 bases from J; junction bases left unmatched: 9. From germline, CDR1 is MDHEN and CDR2 SYDVKM. This CDR3 contains 15 residues. CDR3 loop: CASSFYGTSLGEQYF. The DNA for the CDR3 is TGTGCCAGCAGTTTTTACGGGACTAGCCTTGGCGAGCAGTACTTC.

This chain uses TRBV6-2 or TRBV6-3 with TRBJ1-2; the match to TRBD1 covers 7 bases. Unmatched junction bases numbered 6, after V lost 2 bases and J lost 0 bases. In germline, CDR1 is MNHEY, CDR2 SVGEGT. The CDR3 contains 16 residues. The CDR3 DNA reads TGTGCCAGCAGTTACACCCTTGACAGGGCTAACTATGGCTACACCTTC. Its protein is CASSYTLDRANYGYTF.

This clonotype was seen a few times. The rearrangement uses TRBV20-1 and TRBJ2-1; TRBD2 agrees at 10 bases. V shed 4 bases and J 5 bases; nucleotides not matched to a gene: 8. The CDR3 has 15 residues. CDR1 DFQATT and CDR2 SNEGSKA come from the germline V gene (reference sequence). In DNA form, the CDR3 reads TGCAGTGCTACAGGAGCGGGAGGGGTGAACAATGAGCAGTTCTTC. It yields the protein CSATGAGGVNNEQFF.

This clonotype appeared a few times. The chain is built from TRBV7-2 and TRBJ2-1; tentatively, D is TRBD2 (6 bases). From germline, CDR1 is SGHTA and CDR2 FQGNSA. CDR3 length equals 16 residues. Trimming took off 0 bases at V and 3 bases at J, with 12 bases between the two ends. The CDR3 protein is CASSLAQGLRYNEQFF. The CDR3 DNA sequence: TGTGCCAGCAGCTTAGCCCAGGGACTTCGCTACAATGAGCAGTTCTTC.

The chain recombines TRBV28 with TRBJ2-1; 11 bases line up with TRBD2. The trim removed 11 bases at V and 3 bases at J, leaving 12 bases unmatched. Germline CDR1 reads MDHEN; CDR2 reads SYDVKM. The CDR3 extends over 16 amino acids. The CDR3 DNA sequence: TGTGCCGCGGTGGACTCCGGGACTAGCGGCTACAATGAGCAGTTCTTC. It codes for CAAVDSGTSGYNEQFF.

By share of the sample, this clonotype is medium-sized. The genes are TRBV10-3 and TRBJ2-3; TRBD2 matches at 13 bases. Germline CDR1 reads ENHRY; CDR2 reads SYGVKD. V gave up 8 bases and J gave up 8 bases; unmatched junction bases: 13. CDR3 length: 16 residues. CDR3 DNA sequence: TGTGCCATCGCTGATCCTACTAGCGGGAGGGCCGGTACGCAGTATTTT. This encodes CAIADPTSGRAGTQYF.

This clonotype occurred a few times. The chain carries TRBV6-4 and TRBJ1-2, with D possibly TRBD1 on 6 matching bases. V was clipped by 2 bases and J by 1 base, with 11 bases between them. CDR1 MRHNA and CDR2 SNTAGT come from the germline V gene. The CDR3 contains 15 residues. The CDR3 DNA reads as TGTGCCAGCAGTGACACGACAGGTTATAACTATGGCTACACCTTC. The encoded protein is CASSDTTGYNYGYTF.

This chain links TRBV7-2 with TRBJ2-1; 12 nucleotides match TRBD2. Germline trimming cut 6 bases from V and 4 bases from J; bases unmatched to any gene: 7. The germline V gene encodes CDR1 SGHTA and CDR2 FQGNSA. This CDR3 has 16 residues. In DNA form, the CDR3 reads TGTGCCAGCAGACGGACTAGCGGGAAAGGGTACAATGAGCAGTTCTTC. It translates to CASRRTSGKGYNEQFF.

V usage is TRBV27 and J usage is TRBJ2-5, with 10 bases that match TRBD2. Per the germline V gene, CDR1 is MNHEY and CDR2 is SMNVEV (reference sequence). Trimming at V came to 5 bases and at J to 7 bases, leaving 4 bases not matched to a gene. The CDR3 consists of 13 residues. CDR3 in amino acids: CASSTRTSGTQYF. CDR3 sequence (DNA): TGTGCCAGCAGTACCAGGACTAGCGGGACCCAGTACTTC.

The chain uses TRBV20-1 and TRBJ2-2; 11 nucleotides match TRBD2. CDR1 DFQATT and CDR2 SNEGSKA come from the germline V gene (reference sequence). The J segment lost 3 bases and the V segment lost 5 bases, leaving 8 bases of the junction unmatched. The CDR3 covers 16 residues. This CDR3 is CSAPLAGALYTGELFF. DNA for the CDR3: TGCAGTGCTCCACTAGCGGGAGCTCTTTACACCGGGGAGCTGTTTTTT.

V usage is TRBV25-1 and J usage is TRBJ1-6; D might be TRBD1 (6 bases). The CDR3 has 13 amino acids. CDR1 and CDR2 from the germline V gene are MGHDK and SYGVNS. V gave up 4 bases and J gave up 12 bases, with 13 bases separating them. CDR3 residues: CASSAGTSGPLHF. As DNA, the CDR3 is TGTGCCAGCAGTGCCGGGACATCGGGACCCCTCCACTTT.

The chain combines TRBV15 with TRBJ2-5, with D unresolved. The CDR3 is 13 residues long. V was pared by 3 bases and J by 3 bases, with 8 bases between. Germline lookup yields CDR1 LNHNV and CDR2 YYDKDF (reference sequence). This chain's CDR3 is CATSRDGKETQYF. The CDR3 nucleotides read TGTGCCACCAGCAGGGACGGAAAAGAGACCCAGTACTTC.

This clonotype was observed a handful of times. The CDR3 DNA sequence: TGTGCCAGCAGCGGACGGCTAGCGGGGGGCACTGAAGCTTTCTTT. This translates into CASSGRLAGGTEAFF. The rearrangement links TRBV6-1 to TRBJ1-1; D might be TRBD1 (5 bases). The CDR3 runs to 15 residues. Germline lookup yields CDR1 MNHNS and CDR2 SASEGT. Between the trimmed V and J ends, which lost 6 bases and 4 bases, there was a span of 18 bases.

This clonotype was seen a few times. The V gene is TRBV21-1, the J gene TRBJ2-7; TRBD2 is the table's D call and was not checked against the DNA. TRBV21-1 is designated a pseudogene. The CDR3 loop spans 15 amino acids. The CDR3 loop reads CASSAGLAGASEQYF. The CDR3 DNA reads TGTGCCAGCAGCGCGGGACTAGCGGGAGCGAGCGAGCAGTACTTC.

This clonotype was seen more than once but under ten times. The gene calls are TRBV20-1 and TRBJ1-2, with D possibly TRBD1 on 6 matching bases. Trimming stripped 0 bases from V and 8 bases from J, with 19 bases between. The CDR3 spans 15 residues. CDR1 is DFQATT, CDR2 SNEGSKA, per germline (reference sequence). The CDR3 reads CSARDSRGARRGYTF. Here the CDR3 DNA reads TGCAGTGCTAGAGATTCTCGGGGGGCCCGGCGGGGCTACACCTTC.

A few counts support this clonotype. The V gene is TRBV7-2, the J gene TRBJ2-7; D might be TRBD1 or TRBD2, each matching 5 bases. The germline V and J ends were trimmed by 6 bases and 3 bases, with 15 bases remaining between them. The CDR3 sequence is 14 residues long. Looked up from germline, CDR1 is SGHTA and CDR2 is FQGNSA. CDR3 loop: CASRSPAGGYEQYF. The CDR3 DNA is TGTGCCAGCAGGTCCCCGGCTGGGGGCTACGAGCAGTACTTC. Based on the CDR3 plus reference TRBV7-2 and TRBJ2-7, the full variable domain is GAGVSQSPSNKVTEKGKDVELRCDPISGHTALYWYRQSLGQGLEFLIYFQGNSAPDKSGLPSDRFSAERTGGSVSTLTIQRTQQEDSAVYLCASRSPAGGYEQYFGPGTRLTVT.

This clonotype was seen a few times. This chain joins TRBV20-1 and TRBJ2-5; D not certain. This CDR3 has 16 residues. Looked up from germline, CDR1 is DFQATT and CDR2 is SNEGSKA (reference sequence). With 0 bases removed from V and 1 base from J, the gap between germline ends came to 15 bases. CDR3 in amino acids: CSAREVGRTPQETQYF. CDR3 sequence (DNA): TGCAGTGCTAGAGAGGTCGGCAGGACCCCCCAAGAGACCCAGTACTTC.

The rearrangement links TRBV19 to TRBJ2-7; D ambiguous. V lost 5 bases to trimming and J lost 2 bases, with 19 bases between them. This CDR3 spans 16 amino acids. Germline assignment: CDR1 LNHDA and CDR2 SQIVND (reference sequence). This CDR3 reads CASSPDRRPNTYEQYF. The CDR3 DNA follows: TGTGCCAGTAGTCCCGATCGTAGGCCTAATACCTACGAGCAGTACTTC.

This clonotype has a handful of counts. This chain links TRBV29-1 with TRBJ1-2, with D possibly matching TRBD1 (5 bases). CDR1 SQVTM and CDR2 ANQGSEA come from the germline V gene. There are 12 residues in the CDR3. Trimming took 4 bases from V and 1 from J, leaving 7 bases between them. CDR3 DNA: TGCAGCGTTGGGGACGGTAACTATGGCTACACCTTC. The encoded protein is CSVGDGNYGYTF.

This clonotype was seen only a few times. This chain joins TRBV28 and TRBJ1-5; no reliable D call. CDR1 is MDHEN, CDR2 SYDVKM, per germline. The CDR3 length is 12 residues. Trimming took off 5 bases at V and 7 bases at J, with 9 bases between the two ends. This CDR3 is CASSPFGQPQHF. CDR3 DNA: TGTGCCAGCAGTCCTTTCGGCCAGCCCCAGCATTTT. The full variable domain, with the rest looked up from reference TRBV28 and TRBJ1-5, is DVKVTQSSRYLVKRTGEKVFLECVQDMDHENMFWYRQDPGLGLRLIYFSYDVKMKEKGDIPEGYSVSREKKERFSLILESASTNQTSMYLCASSPFGQPQHFGDGTRLSIL.

A few counts support this clonotype. The chain couples TRBV7-9 to TRBJ2-3; 10 nucleotides match TRBD2. CDR1 is SEHNR and CDR2 is FQNEAQ in the germline V gene (reference sequence). The CDR3 loop spans 16 amino acids. V lost 6 bases and J lost 5; bases outside the gene matches: 11. This CDR3 reads CASSPTSGIVLDTQYF. CDR3 in DNA: TGTGCCAGCAGTCCTACTAGCGGGATAGTCCTAGATACGCAGTATTTT.

The J gene is TRBJ1-1, the V gene TRBV20-1, with D uncertain. CDR1 is DFQATT, CDR2 SNEGSKA, per germline (reference sequence). The V end lost 5 bases, the J end lost 4 bases, and 11 bases lay between the germline ends. The CDR3 length is 12 residues. The CDR3 DNA sequence: TGCAGTGCTGAGGGAGATAGCACTGAAGCTTTCTTT. Amino acids: CSAEGDSTEAFF.

J is TRBJ1-6 and V is TRBV7-9, with D possibly being TRBD1 (5 bases). In germline, CDR1 is SEHNR, CDR2 FQNEAQ (reference sequence). Trimming cost V 1 base and J 10 bases, with 11 bases left between them. The CDR3 has 14 amino acids. The CDR3 region is CASSLDQGYSPLHF. The CDR3 DNA is TGTGCCAGCAGCTTAGATCAGGGCTACTCACCCCTCCACTTT.